The clone carrying this T cell receptor (beta chain) was seen many times. This sample is part of a study of breast tumors, draining lymph nodes, adjacent tissues. Samples came from axillary lymph nodes draining the breast cancer. CDR1 is SGHTA and CDR2 is FQGNSA in the germline V gene. V shed 2 bases and J shed 6 bases, with 18 bases lying between them. This CDR3 has 16 amino acids. TCRdb passed the multiplex PCR reads through MiXCR, listing each CDR3 protein once. The data contain a few hundred thousand distinct CDR3 sequences, less than 35% of them singletons. The sample was axillary lymph node tissue. The gene calls are TRBV7-2 and TRBJ2-3; D may be TRBD2 (5 bases). The TCR comes from a female donor with breast cancer. Some clones in this sample may be carry-over from other donors' samples. The chain's CDR3 is CASSLRLAGGIDTQYF. CDR3 nucleotide sequence: TGTGCCAGCAGCTTAAGGCTAGCCGGAGGTATTGATACGCAGTATTTT.